Below, 9 T cell receptor beta chains from the same sample are listed, as sequenced in a study of blood T cell repertoires in COVID-19. Generated by immunoSEQ multiplex PCR, the TCRdb table keeps only in-frame clones and is missing some. The sample includes roughly 250,000 clones, around nine tenths of them seen just once. The specimen was peripheral blood. The source is a middle-aged woman who had recovered from COVID-19.

The V gene is TRBV13, the J gene TRBJ2-1, with 7 bases aligning to TRBD1. Looked up from germline, CDR1 is PRHDT and CDR2 is FYEKMQ (reference sequence). The V gene end was trimmed by 5 bases and the J gene end by 0 bases; junction bases not matched to a gene: 7. The CDR3 length is 16 residues. CDR3 nucleotide sequence: TGTGCCAGCAGCCTCTACAGGGGAATCTCCTACAATGAGCAGTTCTTC. It encodes CASSLYRGISYNEQFF.

The chain combines TRBV19 with TRBJ1-4; no definite D call. In germline, CDR1 is LNHDA, CDR2 SQIVND (reference sequence). This CDR3 has 14 amino acids. The V and J ends lost 9 bases and 11 bases respectively, with 22 bases between them. This chain's CDR3 is CASRQQNHPGKLFF. CDR3 bases: TGTGCCAGCAGACAACAGAACCACCCGGGGAAACTGTTTTTT.

The J gene is TRBJ1-3, the V gene TRBV6-6, with no clear D. The CDR3 is 15 residues long. V was clipped by 3 bases and J by 6 bases, with 15 bases between them. Germline CDR1 is MNHNY and CDR2 is SVGAGI (reference sequence). The DNA for the CDR3 is TGTGCCAGCAGTTATGGGGAGACCCGGTTAAACACCATATATTTT. It is translated as CASSYGETRLNTIYF.

The V and J genes are TRBV25-1 and TRBJ1-2, with 7 nucleotides matching TRBD1. Germline CDR1 MGHDK, CDR2 SYGVNS. The trim removed 3 bases at V and 5 bases at J, leaving 18 bases unmatched. There are 18 residues in the CDR3. The CDR3 region is CASSDSRGAGGPLYGYTF. CDR3 coding DNA: TGTGCCAGCAGTGACTCCAGGGGGGCGGGGGGCCCTCTTTATGGCTACACCTTC.

This chain links TRBV7-2 with TRBJ1-1, with D perhaps matching TRBD1 (6 bases). Germline CDR1 and CDR2: SGHTA and FQGNSA. The CDR3 extends over 17 amino acids. Deletions cut 1 base from V and 5 bases from J, with 20 bases between. The CDR3 DNA reads as TGTGCCAGCAGCTTAGTCGGGGGGGCAGCCCCAAATACTGAAGCTTTCTTT. Protein sequence: CASSLVGGAAPNTEAFF.

This clone was observed a handful of times. The rearrangement joins TRBV3-1 (or the pseudogene TRBV3-2) to TRBJ1-3; perhaps TRBD1 as D (5 bases). CDR3 size: 17 residues. V was shortened by 3 bases and J by 0 bases, with 15 bases between the two germline ends. Germline V gene lookup returns CDR1 LGHDT and CDR2 YNNKEL (reference sequence). CDR3 residues: CASSQTFTGHSGNTIYF. Written as DNA, the CDR3 is TGTGCCAGCAGCCAGACATTTACAGGACACTCTGGAAACACCATATATTTT.

The J gene is TRBJ1-3, the V gene TRBV6-5, with a tentative D call TRBD1 (6 bases). The CDR3 consists of 15 residues. Trimming pared 8 bases from V and 3 bases from J, leaving 17 bases between. Per germline, CDR1 MNHEY and CDR2 SVGAGI. The DNA of the CDR3 is TGTGCCAGCCACAAACAGGGTTCAGGTGGAAACACCATATATTTT. Translating gives CASHKQGSGGNTIYF.

This chain uses TRBV28 with TRBJ2-7, with D possibly being TRBD1 (5 bases). The CDR3 is made up of 16 amino acids. The germline V gene encodes CDR1 MDHEN and CDR2 SYDVKM. V lost 4 bases, J lost 5 bases, and 21 bases lay in between. The CDR3 coding sequence is TGTGCCAGCAGTTATATTTGGTCGTCAGGGTTCAACGAGCAGTACTTC. It is translated as CASSYIWSSGFNEQYF.

The chain joins TRBV7-9 to TRBJ1-2; 9 positions agree with TRBD1. This CDR3 comprises 14 residues. With V trimmed by 5 bases and J by 4 bases, 5 bases remained unmatched. The germline V gene has CDR1 SEHNR and CDR2 FQNEAQ (reference sequence). CDR3 DNA: TGTGCCAGCAGCCCCCCGGACAGGGGCTATGGCTACACCTTC. Translated, it gives CASSPPDRGYGYTF. The complete variable domain, with remaining parts taken from reference TRBV7-9 and TRBJ1-2, reads DTGVSQNPRHKITKRGQNVTFRCDPISEHNRLYWYRQTLGQGPEFLTYFQNEAQLEKSRLLSDRFSAERPKGSFSTLEIQRTEQGDSAMYLCASSPPDRGYGYTFGSGTRLTVV.